This T cell receptor beta chain appears in the sequencing data of a study of blood T cell repertoires in COVID-19. The overall study: Specimens from acute and convalescent COVID-19 originated in the United States, Italy and Spain.

Here immunoSEQ multiplex PCR was the method, and the copy in TCRdb shows in-frame clones only, minus some. The sample has 200,000 to 250,000 clones, around 90% seen once. The study recruited people aged about 18 to 95 years across under 25 US areas. Cohort allocation depended upon clinical history that participants reported. Those designated as exposed participants met a COVID-19 case within 2 weeks before study entry. The V gene's germline CDR1 is MNHEY and CDR2 SVGAGI. Trimming removed 1 base at V and 7 bases at J, with 13 bases between. The CDR3 has 15 amino acids. The rearrangement links TRBV6-5 to TRBJ1-4, with D hard to call. This clonotype was obtained from a man between 25 and 39 years old who had been exposed to COVID-19. The sequenced sample consisted of PBMCs or T cells enriched from blood (not recorded which). CDR3 nucleotide sequence: TGTGCCAGCAGTTACTTGGCTAGCGTGGGTGAAAAACTGTTTTTT. It encodes CASSYLASVGEKLFF.